What follows describes a single T cell receptor (beta chain). Antigen: not known. TCRdb's copy holds only in-frame clones and misses some; the assay was immunoSEQ multiplex PCR. This table has roughly 350,000 clones, around 86% appearing once. The entry originates in a study of Ad26.COV2.S vaccination and SARS-CoV-2 variants. Study details: Ad26.COV2.S was injected intramuscularly once or twice, 56 days apart.

Study-wide points: Recipients given vaccine exceeded placebo recipients in spike-specific TCR breadth. The analyses of TCR breadth and depth may have understated the size of total T cell responses.

The treatment here: over 15 received Ad26.COV2.S at low or high dose, single or two shots; several received placebo; per-sample allocation not given. Vaccine and placebo recipients were sampled on day 63 after the first injection. Trimming took 3 bases from V and 2 from J, leaving 4 bases between them. Germline V CDR1 and CDR2: GTSNPN, SVGIG (reference sequence). This CDR3 has 11 amino acids. The TCR comes from a person aged 18-60 years who received the Ad26.COV2.S COVID-19 vaccine or a placebo. The material sequenced was peripheral blood, taken in a trial of Ad26.COV2.S vaccine versus placebo. This chain joins TRBV30 and TRBJ1-1; D gene unclear. In nucleotides, the CDR3 is TGTGCCTGGAGGTATAACACTGAAGCTTTCTTT. It translates to CAWRYNTEAFF.